This T cell receptor beta chain emerged from a study of siplizumab effects on memory and regulatory T cells. This table comes from immunoSEQ multiplex PCR, and its TCRdb copy is limited to in-frame clones, with some not included. This table has some 120,000 clones, just over 90% appearing once. This clone came up once. CDR3 length: 15 residues. Trimming took 7 bases from V and 9 from J, leaving 19 bases between them. In germline, CDR1 is MNHNS, CDR2 SASEGT. The chain couples TRBV6-1 to TRBJ1-6; perhaps TRBD1 as D (5 bases). The TCR was taken from a human donor in good health. Sequences were obtained from non-Treg CD4+ T cells sorted from blood. The CDR3 DNA sequence: TGTGCCAGCACTGGGGACGGTTCTTCCCTTTCACCCCTCCACTTT. Protein: CASTGDGSSLSPLHF.